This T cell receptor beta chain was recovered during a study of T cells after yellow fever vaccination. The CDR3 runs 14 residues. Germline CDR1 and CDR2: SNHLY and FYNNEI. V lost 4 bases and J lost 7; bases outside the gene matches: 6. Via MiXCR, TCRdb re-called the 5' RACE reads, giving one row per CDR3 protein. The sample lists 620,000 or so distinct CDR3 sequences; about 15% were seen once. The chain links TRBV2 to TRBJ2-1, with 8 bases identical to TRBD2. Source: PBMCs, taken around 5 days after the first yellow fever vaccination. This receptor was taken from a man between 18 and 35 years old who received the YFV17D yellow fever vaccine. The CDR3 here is CASSAERGGNEQFF. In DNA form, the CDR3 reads TGTGCCAGCAGTGCAGAACGGGGGGGGAATGAGCAGTTCTTC.